The 5 T cell receptor beta chains below were found in one sample sequenced in a study of cytomegalovirus exposure and HLA in healthy donors (dated by TCRdb to 2015 to 2018). Library method: the immunoSEQ multiplex PCR assay. TCRdb took this table from immuneACCESS and kept in-frame rearrangements with V and J called. Such tables lack part of the clones; where checked against another copy, unresolved V genes explain under half of the gap, and the rest is unexplained. In this sample the table shows roughly 150,000 clones, just over 90% of which occur a single time. Around 0.7% of the sample is held by the ten biggest clonotypes. The sequenced sample was PBMCs. Receptors were obtained from a man between 18 and 35 years old in good health and CMV-seronegative.

J is TRBJ2-1 and V is TRBV7-7, with TRBD2 matching over 10 bases. This CDR3 region has 16 residues. The V segment lost 2 bases and the J segment 1 base; nucleotides outside the gene matches: 2. CDR1 and CDR2 from the germline V gene are SSHAT and FNYEAQ (reference sequence). The DNA of the CDR3 is TGTGCCAGCAGCTTACTAGCGGGAGTATCCTACAATGAGCAGTTCTTC. Its protein is CASSLLAGVSYNEQFF.

The J gene is TRBJ2-7, the V gene TRBV4-1, with 10 bases lining up with TRBD1. V lost 0 bases and J lost 2; bases outside the gene matches: 13. CDR1 MGHRA and CDR2 YSYEKL come from the germline V gene. This CDR3 comprises 19 residues. The CDR3 DNA reads TGCGCCAGCAGCCAAGATATTCTTAAAGGGACAGGGGTTACCTACGAGCAGTACTTC. Translating it yields CASSQDILKGTGVTYEQYF.

The rearrangement links TRBV7-9 to TRBJ1-6; D possibly corresponds to TRBD1 (6 bases). Germline CDR1 reads SEHNR; CDR2 reads FQNEAQ (reference sequence). The CDR3 runs to 16 residues. Trimming stripped 1 base from V and 5 bases from J, with 12 bases between. The CDR3 sequence is CASSLGQGWDNSPLHF. CDR3 in DNA: TGTGCCAGCAGCTTAGGTCAGGGGTGGGATAATTCACCCCTCCACTTT.

The J gene is TRBJ2-1, the V gene TRBV15; TRBD1 is a possible D gene (6 bases). Trimming shortened V by 0 bases and J by 4 bases, and 10 bases separated the two germline ends. Looked up from germline, CDR1 is LNHNV and CDR2 is YYDKDF (reference sequence). The CDR3 contains 15 residues. In DNA, the CDR3 is TGTGCCACCAGCAGAGACCAACAGGGTTACAATGAGCAGTTCTTC. This gives the protein CATSRDQQGYNEQFF.

V usage is TRBV7-2 and J usage is TRBJ1-3; 7 positions agree with TRBD1. Germline V gene lookup returns CDR1 SGHTA and CDR2 FQGNSA. The J segment lost 8 bases and the V segment lost 4 bases, leaving 11 bases of the junction unmatched. The CDR3 spans 15 residues. The DNA for the CDR3 is TGTGCCAGCAGCTGGACCGGAGACAGGGTAGACACCATATATTTT. Translation gives CASSWTGDRVDTIYF.